The 10 T cell receptor beta chains below were found in one sample sequenced in a study of CD8 T cells in Susac syndrome. cDNA came from roughly 0.5 to 1 ug RNA primed by random hexamers. TCRdb called the immunoSEQ multiplex PCR reads again in MiXCR, with one record for every CDR3 protein. This table holds some 260,000 distinct CDR3 sequences, around 93% found once. The sequenced sample was CD4+ T cells from PBMCs. The receptors were gathered from a human donor with multiple sclerosis.

The V call is TRBV9, the J call TRBJ2-5; the D call may be TRBD1 or TRBD2 (5 bases each). Per germline, CDR1 SGDLS and CDR2 YYNGEE. The CDR3 covers 16 residues. V lost 0 bases, J lost 3 bases, and 15 bases lay in between. The CDR3 DNA sequence: TGTGCCAGCAGCGTAGGGGGCGGGTCGGGCAAAGAGACCCAGTACTTC. Translated, it gives CASSVGGGSGKETQYF.

V gene TRBV5-4 combines with J gene TRBJ1-1; no definite D call. Trimming removed 0 bases at V and 0 bases at J, with 9 bases between. The CDR3 consists of 15 residues. CDR1 is SGHNT, CDR2 YYREEE, per germline (reference sequence). CDR3 coding DNA: TGTGCCAGCAGCTTGGATCCAGACATGAACACTGAAGCTTTCTTT. Translated: CASSLDPDMNTEAFF.

V is TRBV9 and J is TRBJ1-1; D is perhaps TRBD1 (5 bases). Trimming shortened V by 0 bases and J by 1 base, and 10 bases separated the two germline ends. The CDR3 sequence is 15 residues long. From germline, CDR1 is SGDLS and CDR2 YYNGEE. The CDR3 loop is CASSVGDGTNTEAFF. The CDR3 nucleotides are TGTGCCAGCAGCGTAGGGGACGGTACGAACACTGAAGCTTTCTTT.

The V gene is TRBV20-1, the J gene TRBJ1-6, with no clear D. The CDR3 loop spans 15 amino acids. Germline-derived CDR1 and CDR2 are DFQATT and SNEGSKA (reference sequence). Trimming took off 1 base at V and 3 bases at J, with 10 bases between the two ends. The CDR3 sequence is CSARVENLYNSPLHF. CDR3 coding DNA: TGCAGTGCTAGAGTAGAGAACCTCTATAATTCACCCCTCCACTTT.

The chain combines TRBV3-1 with TRBJ1-1, with no clear D. CDR1 is LGHDT and CDR2 is YNNKEL in the germline V gene (reference sequence). Trimming removed 7 bases at V and 0 bases at J, with 6 bases between. The CDR3 is made up of 12 amino acids. CDR3 in amino acids: CASISMNTEAFF. The CDR3 DNA is TGTGCCAGCATTTCGATGAACACTGAAGCTTTCTTT.

The chain has TRBV30 and TRBJ1-6; no clear D gene. CDR1 is GTSNPN and CDR2 is SVGIG in the germline V gene (reference sequence). The CDR3 covers 15 residues. Trimming stripped 2 bases from V and 7 bases from J, with 15 bases between. The CDR3 nucleotides are TGTGCCTGGAGTCGAGATCGTATCCTAAATTCACCCCTCCACTTT. Encoded protein: CAWSRDRILNSPLHF.

The V call is TRBV12-3 or TRBV12-4, the J call TRBJ1-6; 10 positions match TRBD1. The CDR3 runs to 15 residues. The V and J ends lost 8 bases and 5 bases, in that order; junction bases with no gene match: 6. The CDR3 region has the DNA TGTGCCAGCTCAAGGGGGACAGGGGATAATTCACCCCTCCACTTT. Protein: CASSRGTGDNSPLHF.

V gene TRBV7-9 combines with J gene TRBJ2-7, with TRBD1 matching 9 bases. Trimming cost V 4 bases and J 5 bases; bases outside gene matches: 0. This CDR3 spans 12 amino acids. The germline V gene encodes CDR1 SEHNR and CDR2 FQNEAQ (reference sequence). Written as DNA, the CDR3 is TGTGCCAGCAGCTGGACAGGGGACGAGCAGTACTTC. Translated, it gives CASSWTGDEQYF.

The chain couples TRBV6-4 to TRBJ2-4; the D gene could be TRBD1 or TRBD2 (5 bases each). Germline CDR1 and CDR2: MRHNA and SNTAGT. V was trimmed by 3 bases and J by 8 bases, leaving 11 bases between them. The CDR3 length is 13 residues. Here the CDR3 reads CASSEARGDIQYF. CDR3 coding DNA: TGTGCCAGCAGTGAGGCCCGAGGGGACATTCAGTACTTC.

The chain links TRBV5-4 to TRBJ2-5; a possible D gene is TRBD2 (6 bases). CDR1 is SGHNT and CDR2 is YYREEE in the germline V gene (reference sequence). Between the trimmed V and J ends, which lost 3 bases and 1 base, there was a span of 7 bases. This CDR3 contains 13 residues. The CDR3 loop is CASSWDSQETQYF. The CDR3 nucleotides read TGTGCCAGCAGCTGGGACTCCCAAGAGACCCAGTACTTC. Filled out from reference TRBV5-4 and TRBJ2-5, the complete variable domain reads ETGVTQSPTHLIKTRGQQVTLRCSSQSGHNTVSWYQQALGQGPQFIFQYYREEENGRGNFPPRFSGLQFPNYSSELNVNALELDDSALYLCASSWDSQETQYFGPGTRLLVL.